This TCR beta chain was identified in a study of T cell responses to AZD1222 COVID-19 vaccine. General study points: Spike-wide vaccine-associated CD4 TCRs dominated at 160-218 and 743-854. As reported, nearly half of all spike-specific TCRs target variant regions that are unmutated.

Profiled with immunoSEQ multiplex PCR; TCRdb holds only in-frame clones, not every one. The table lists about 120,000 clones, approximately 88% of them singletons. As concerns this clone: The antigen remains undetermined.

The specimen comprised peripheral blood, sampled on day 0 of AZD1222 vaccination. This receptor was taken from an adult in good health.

The CDR3 bases are TGTGCCAGCAGTTTAGCGGGAGTCACGTACAATGAGCAGTTCTTC. It encodes CASSLAGVTYNEQFF. This chain uses TRBV7-3 with TRBJ2-1, with 9 bases identical to TRBD2. Unmatched junction bases numbered 7, after V lost 6 bases and J lost 4 bases. The CDR3 contains 15 residues. Germline V gives CDR1 SGHTA, CDR2 FQGTGA.